This passage covers 10 T cell receptor beta chains from one sample sequenced in a study of identical twins. TCRdb re-analysed the 5' RACE reads in MiXCR, keeping a single row per CDR3 protein. This sample has some 460,000 distinct CDR3 sequences, with 13% to 15% found just once. This same sample was also taken into another study, of yellow fever vaccine responses in identical twins.

The sample taken for sequencing was CD4+ T cells sorted from blood. These receptors originate from a woman aged 18-30 years in good health.

The chain uses TRBV4-1 and TRBJ2-2, with 9 nucleotides matching TRBD2. The V segment lost 0 bases and the J segment 6 bases; nucleotides outside the gene matches: 2. From germline, CDR1 is MGHRA and CDR2 YSYEKL. CDR3 length: 15 amino acids. The CDR3 DNA reads as TGCGCCAGCAGCCAAGATCGGACTAGCGCCGGGGAGCTGTTTTTT. It specifies CASSQDRTSAGELFF.

This clonotype showed up just a few times. The CDR3 is CASSLDTRAEQYF. CDR3 bases: TGTGCCAGCAGCTTAGATACCCGGGCCGAGCAGTACTTC. This chain joins TRBV11-3 and TRBJ2-7; D is unclear. Germline V gene sequence: CDR1 SGHNT, CDR2 YENEEA. V was trimmed by 0 bases and J by 6 bases, leaving 9 bases between them. The CDR3 consists of 13 residues.

This clonotype was detected ten times or more. V usage is TRBV12-3 or TRBV12-4 and J usage is TRBJ2-4; no firm D call. The CDR3 loop spans 13 amino acids. The ends were cut back, 8 bases at V and 6 bases at J, with 14 bases in the middle. For the CDR3, the DNA is TGTGCCAGCCCGCCGGGTTATACAAACATTCAGTACTTC. Encoded protein: CASPPGYTNIQYF.

With regard to this clonotype: Germline and junction disagree at one end, which may indicate a read error. The rearrangement joins TRBV6-5 to TRBJ2-7; D is undetermined. CDR1 is MNHEY, CDR2 SVGAGI, per germline. The CDR3 contains 15 residues. The CDR3 region has the DNA TGTGCCAGAAGTTACTCGAAAACAGCCCCCTACGAGCAGTACTTC. This gives the protein CARSYSKTAPYEQYF.

The V call is TRBV28, the J call TRBJ2-5; a weak D match, TRBD2 (5 bases). The germline gives CDR1 MDHEN, CDR2 SYDVKM. The CDR3 is made up of 13 amino acids. Trimming left V 6 bases short and J 9 bases short, with 17 bases between. Here the CDR3 DNA reads TGTGCCAGCAGATCCTCGGGGTTCCAAGCCCAGTACTTC. Encoded protein: CASRSSGFQAQYF.

This clonotype was seen a few times. The chain couples TRBV6-2 or TRBV6-3 to TRBJ1-1; D remains unclear. Germline V gives CDR1 MNHEY, CDR2 SVGEGT. The CDR3 is 15 residues long. The germline V and J ends were trimmed by 2 bases and 8 bases, with 18 bases remaining between them. The CDR3 DNA is TGTGCCAGCAGTTACAGAATTGGAGTTTTAGTGGAAGCTTTCTTT. Translation: CASSYRIGVLVEAFF.

J is TRBJ2-7 and V is TRBV6-2 or TRBV6-3; no reliable D call. This CDR3 contains 12 residues. V was cut by 2 bases and J by 5 bases, with 7 bases left in between. Germline assignment: CDR1 MNHEY and CDR2 SVGEGT. The CDR3 nucleotides are TGTGCCAGCAGTTACGGTCGGAACGAGCAGTACTTC. Its protein product is CASSYGRNEQYF.

V usage is TRBV5-1 and J usage is TRBJ2-1; TRBD2 matches 9 bases. The V gene end was trimmed by 1 base and the J gene end by 0 bases; junction bases not matched to a gene: 5. CDR1 is SGHRS and CDR2 is YFSETQ in the germline V gene. The CDR3 is 17 residues long. CDR3 DNA: TGCGCCAGCAGCTTGAAGGGTAGCGGGAGCTCCTACAATGAGCAGTTCTTC. Its translation is CASSLKGSGSSYNEQFF.

This clonotype was observed a few times. The chain is built from TRBV7-2 and TRBJ2-5; D possibly corresponds to TRBD2 (6 bases). The CDR3 is 15 amino acids. Germline V gene data show CDR1 as SGHTA and CDR2 as FQGNSA. Trimming stripped 4 bases from V and 2 bases from J, with 14 bases between. The CDR3, as DNA: TGTGCCAGCAGCTCCCTCGGAGGGCTGCAAGAGACCCAGTACTTC. Protein: CASSSLGGLQETQYF.

This clonotype was detected a few times. This chain uses TRBV5-1 with TRBJ2-4; 7 bases are a match to TRBD1. The germline V gene encodes CDR1 SGHRS and CDR2 YFSETQ. The V and J ends lost 4 bases and 4 bases, in that order; junction bases with no gene match: 8. The CDR3 runs 15 residues. The chain's CDR3 is CASSSRDSKKNIQYF. The DNA of the CDR3 is TGCGCCAGCAGCAGCCGGGACAGTAAAAAAAACATTCAGTACTTC.